The clone carrying this T cell receptor (beta chain) was seen ten or more times. The antigen is unknown. The sample belongs to a study of T cell repertoires in cytomegalovirus infection. The CDR3 contains 13 residues. Germline CDR1 is SGHVS and CDR2 is FNYEAQ. V lost 5 bases and J 2 bases, leaving 9 bases between the germline ends. TCRdb reprocessed the reads with MiXCR, giving one entry per CDR3 protein. Of 250,000 to 300,000 distinct CDR3 sequences listed, approximately 22% were seen once; the top ten hold roughly a fifth. General study results and limits: In two of eight donors, the top clonotype was HLA-C-restricted CMV-specific.

Sequenced material: cultured PBMCs, taken from culture after CMV antigen stimulation. The receptor's source is a human donor in good health (CMV status not recorded). Some clones in this sample may be carry-over from other donors' samples. V usage is TRBV7-6 and J usage is TRBJ2-5; D is possibly TRBD2 (5 bases). The CDR3 spells CASSRGTQETQYF. CDR3 DNA sequence: TGTGCCAGCAGCCGGGGTACTCAAGAGACCCAGTACTTC.